This T cell receptor (beta chain) was sequenced in a study of regulatory T cells in long-lasting Graves disease. Overall study results and limits: Persistent disease favored TRBV28, TRBJ1-2 and TRBJ2-5.

Noted time point: newly diagnosed GD, antithyroid drugs for less than 3 months. Extracted PBMC RNA gave rise to the TCR library. Building the TCR beta libraries relied on iRepertoire HTBI primers, and CDR3 regions underwent Arm-PCR. A single record per CDR3 protein comes from TCRdb applying MiXCR to the multiplex PCR reads. The sample lists fewer than 550,000 distinct CDR3 sequences, 16% seen once, with 20% to 25% in the top ten. A remark on this clonotype: Its antigen remains unidentified. A much larger clone differs from this one at a single base, so this may be a read error. Since the CDR3 does not end with the conserved phenylalanine or tryptophan, this likely comes from a read error.

V was shortened by 1 base and J by 0 bases, with 4 bases between the two germline ends. Germline loops: CDR1 MNHNS, CDR2 SASEGT. CDR3 length equals 14 residues. These data are also associated with another study on T cells in Graves' hyperthyroidism and ophthalmopathy.

The genes are TRBV6-1 and TRBJ1-3, with no clear D. This sample comprised peripheral blood mononuclear cells (PBMCs), obtained at new diagnosis, from a patient treated with antithyroid drugs. The clonotype originates from a woman in her late teens or twenties with Graves disease. The CDR3 DNA reads TGTGCCAGCAGTGAAGACCGCTCTGGAAACACCATATATTCT. Translating gives CASSEDRSGNTIYS.